One and the same sample provided the 27 T cell receptor beta chains below, sequenced in a study of Tregs in tolerant kidney transplant recipients. Libraries were prepared by immunoSEQ multiplex PCR; TCRdb keeps only in-frame clonotypes and omits some of them. The sample has some 250,000 clones, more than 65% seen once. Sequencing used CD4+ T cells from blood. These receptors were obtained from a human donor in good health.

This clone was counted a few times. The V gene is TRBV7-9, the J gene TRBJ1-1; unclear D gene. The CDR3 spans 13 residues. Germline values: CDR1 SEHNR, CDR2 FQNEAQ (reference sequence). Trimming stripped 4 bases from V and 2 bases from J, with 8 bases between. DNA for the CDR3: TGTGCCAGCAGCTCAGGCACAAACACTGAAGCTTTCTTT. Translation gives CASSSGTNTEAFF.

This clone was detected only once. V usage is TRBV30 and J usage is TRBJ1-1; TRBD1 aligns across 8 bases. V gave up 3 bases and J gave up 4 bases; unmatched junction bases: 4. This CDR3 spans 13 amino acids. From germline, CDR1 is GTSNPN and CDR2 SVGIG (reference sequence). The CDR3 region is CAWSVQGVTEAFF. The CDR3, as DNA: TGTGCCTGGAGCGTACAGGGGGTCACTGAAGCTTTCTTT.

About this clone: The same CDR3 is also encoded by other DNA sequences in this sample. This rearrangement joins TRBV6-5 to TRBJ1-6; TRBD1 matches at 8 bases. Germline V CDR1 and CDR2: MNHEY, SVGAGI. This CDR3 contains 15 residues. V lost 6 bases and J lost 8; bases outside the gene matches: 9. As DNA, the CDR3 is TGTGCCAGCAGACCCCGACAGGGGATAGATTCACCCCTCCACTTT. Its translation: CASRPRQGIDSPLHF.

The chain employs TRBV9 and TRBJ1-1; D remains unclear. The germline CDR1 and CDR2 sequences are SGDLS and YYNGEE. The ends were cut back, 0 bases at V and 1 base at J, with 10 bases in the middle. The CDR3 runs to 15 residues. Written as DNA, the CDR3 is TGTGCCAGCAGCGTAGAAAGGGTCCCGAACACTGAAGCTTTCTTT. It yields the protein CASSVERVPNTEAFF. Full variable domain (outside the CDR3, taken from reference TRBV9 and TRBJ1-1): DSGVTQTPKHLITATGQRVTLRCSPRSGDLSVYWYQQSLDQGLQFLIQYYNGEERAKGNILERFSAQQFPDLHSELNLSSLELGDSALYFCASSVERVPNTEAFFGQGTRLTVV.

This clone appeared once. The chain links TRBV19 to TRBJ1-1; D is unresolved. Trimming stripped 5 bases from V and 1 base from J, with 8 bases between. Germline V gene data show CDR1 as LNHDA and CDR2 as SQIVND (reference sequence). This CDR3 contains 13 residues. CDR3 sequence reads: CASSSIGNTEAFF. CDR3 coding DNA: TGTGCCAGTAGTTCAATCGGGAACACTGAAGCTTTCTTT.

The DNA of the CDR3 is TGTGCCAGCAGCCAAGTCGGGACAGGAAACACCATATATTTT. It translates to CASSQVGTGNTIYF. V usage is TRBV4-2 and J usage is TRBJ1-3; maybe TRBD1 (6 bases). This CDR3 has 14 amino acids. From germline, CDR1 is LGHNA and CDR2 YNFKEQ. With 1 base removed from V and 4 bases from J, the gap between germline ends came to 8 bases.

DNA of the CDR3: TGTGCCAGCAGCCCCGTACGTGGGATCAACACCGGGGAGCTGTTTTTT. It yields the protein CASSPVRGINTGELFF. The chain uses TRBV7-9 and TRBJ2-2; D not resolved. CDR3 length: 16 amino acids. Between the trimmed V and J ends, which lost 5 bases and 2 bases, there was a span of 15 bases. Per germline, CDR1 SEHNR and CDR2 FQNEAQ (reference sequence).

The chain combines TRBV25-1 with TRBJ1-2; the D is unclear. The CDR3 contains 14 residues. From germline, CDR1 is MGHDK and CDR2 SYGVNS. V was shortened by 8 bases and J by 4 bases, with 17 bases between the two germline ends. The chain's CDR3 is CASGPGGRVYGYTF. CDR3 sequence (DNA): TGTGCCAGCGGGCCAGGCGGGAGGGTCTATGGCTACACCTTC.

This rearrangement joins TRBV5-4 to TRBJ2-5, with TRBD2 identical over 11 bases. CDR1 and CDR2 (germline): SGHNT, YYREEE (reference sequence). Germline trimming cut 4 bases from V and 1 base from J; bases unmatched to any gene: 15. The CDR3 length is 19 residues. DNA for the CDR3: TGTGCCAGCAGCCCACGTGGGAGGGCAACTAGCGGGGGCCAAGAGACCCAGTACTTC. Translated: CASSPRGRATSGGQETQYF.

The genes are TRBV5-1 and TRBJ2-1; no reliable D call. There are 16 residues in the CDR3. The germline CDR1 and CDR2 sequences are SGHRS and YFSETQ. V was trimmed by 3 bases and J by 9 bases, leaving 22 bases between them. Here the CDR3 reads CASSSSLGPERSEQFF. The CDR3 bases are TGCGCCAGCAGCTCCTCCTTAGGGCCGGAACGTAGTGAGCAGTTCTTC. The variable domain in full, with the rest retrieved from reference TRBV5-1 and TRBJ2-1, is KAGVTQTPRYLIKTRGQQVTLSCSPISGHRSVSWYQQTPGQGLQFLFEYFSETQRNKGNFPGRFSGRQFSNSRSEMNVSTLELGDSALYLCASSSSLGPERSEQFFGPGTRLTVL.

This chain joins TRBV18 and TRBJ1-1; D unresolved. V shed 2 bases and J shed 8 bases, with 9 bases lying between them. The CDR3 is 12 amino acids. Germline V gene lookup returns CDR1 KGHSH and CDR2 LQKENI. CDR3 sequence (DNA): TGTGCCAGCTCACCAGAGAGCCCGGAAGCTTTCTTT. Amino acids: CASSPESPEAFF.

This chain links TRBV2 with TRBJ2-5; the match to TRBD2 covers 7 bases. V lost 4 bases and J lost 5; bases outside the gene matches: 4. CDR1 is SNHLY and CDR2 is FYNNEI in the germline V gene. CDR3 length: 13 residues. CDR3 bases: TGTGCCAGCAGTGGACTAGCCCAGGAGACCCAGTACTTC. Its translation: CASSGLAQETQYF.

This clone was detected a few times. This sequence joins TRBV9 and TRBJ2-2, with a possible D match to TRBD1 (5 bases). Trimming stripped 4 bases from V and 5 bases from J, with 15 bases between. The CDR3 has 15 residues. CDR1 and CDR2 (germline): SGDLS, YYNGEE. This chain's CDR3 is CASSSAKGWTGELFF. The DNA of the CDR3 is TGTGCCAGCAGCTCCGCGAAGGGGTGGACCGGGGAGCTGTTTTTT.

The genes are TRBV15 and TRBJ2-2, with D uncertain. The V gene's germline CDR1 is LNHNV and CDR2 YYDKDF (reference sequence). The V and J ends lost 0 bases and 4 bases respectively, with 12 bases between them. The CDR3 length is 16 residues. The CDR3 bases are TGTGCCACCAGCAGAGAGCAACTCTTAGGCACCGGGGAGCTGTTTTTT. This sequence encodes CATSREQLLGTGELFF.

V and J are TRBV15 and TRBJ2-3; D not certain. From germline, CDR1 is LNHNV and CDR2 YYDKDF (reference sequence). V lost 1 base to trimming and J lost 2 bases, with 10 bases between them. The CDR3 runs to 15 residues. The DNA of the CDR3 is TGTGCCACCAGCAGAGGTCCCGGTTTCACAGATACGCAGTATTTT. Its protein is CATSRGPGFTDTQYF.

This clone was seen a single time. The V and J genes are TRBV5-4 and TRBJ2-2, with D hard to call. The germline CDR1 and CDR2 sequences are SGHNT and YYREEE (reference sequence). The CDR3 sequence is 16 residues long. The germline V and J ends were trimmed by 0 bases and 1 base, with 10 bases remaining between them. The CDR3 DNA sequence: TGTGCCAGCAGCTTGGTCGGTAGCAGGAACACCGGGGAGCTGTTTTTT. Translated, it gives CASSLVGSRNTGELFF.

This chain uses TRBV6-1 with TRBJ1-5; D gene uncertain. Germline CDR1 and CDR2: MNHNS and SASEGT. Trimming cost V 5 bases and J 3 bases, with 14 bases left between them. CDR3 length: 15 amino acids. The chain's CDR3 is CASSPGARPNQPQHF. DNA of the CDR3: TGTGCCAGCAGTCCGGGTGCGAGGCCCAATCAGCCCCAGCATTTT.

The chain combines TRBV18 with TRBJ2-3; 9 nucleotides line up with TRBD1. Germline lookup yields CDR1 KGHSH and CDR2 LQKENI. This CDR3 is built from 15 residues. V was pared by 2 bases and J by 4 bases, with 4 bases of the junction left unmatched. CDR3 bases: TGTGCCAGCTCACCAGGGAGACAGGGGGCAGATACGCAGTATTTT. Its protein product is CASSPGRQGADTQYF. The entire variable domain, with the rest obtained from reference TRBV18 and TRBJ2-3, is as follows: NAGVMQNPRHLVRRRGQEARLRCSPMKGHSHVYWYRQLPEEGLKFMVYLQKENIIDESGMPKERFSAEFPKEGPSILRIQQVVRGDSAAYFCASSPGRQGADTQYFGPGTRLTVL.

V is TRBV6-5 and J is TRBJ2-5; D perhaps matches TRBD2 (6 bases). Germline V lookup: CDR1 MNHEY, CDR2 SVGAGI. This CDR3 spans 14 amino acids. The ends were cut back, 6 bases at V and 5 bases at J, with 16 bases in the middle. The CDR3 sequence: CASRRLVGPETQYF. The CDR3 coding sequence is TGTGCCAGCAGACGACTAGTCGGTCCGGAGACCCAGTACTTC.

This sequence joins TRBV11-2 and TRBJ2-3; unclear D gene. This CDR3 is built from 16 residues. Trimming pared 3 bases from V and 6 bases from J, leaving 19 bases between. CDR1 is SGHAT and CDR2 is FQNNGV in the germline V gene. DNA of the CDR3: TGTGCCAGCAGCTTTCGACTCAGACACGCCAGTGATACGCAGTATTTT. Translation gives CASSFRLRHASDTQYF.

V gene TRBV6-5 combines with J gene TRBJ2-3; TRBD1 is a possible D gene (6 bases). Germline V CDR1 and CDR2: MNHEY, SVGAGI. This CDR3 has 14 amino acids. V lost 10 bases and J 2 bases, leaving 16 bases between the germline ends. The CDR3 DNA sequence: TGTGCCACCCTAGGGGGAGAGATCACAGATACGCAGTATTTT. This encodes CATLGGEITDTQYF.

The chain combines TRBV2 with TRBJ1-1; D gene uncertain. The CDR3 contains 16 residues. The germline CDR1 and CDR2 sequences are SNHLY and FYNNEI. Trimming took off 7 bases at V and 11 bases at J, with 29 bases between the two ends. This chain's CDR3 is CASNLEVWAGRFTAFF. DNA of the CDR3: TGTGCCAGCAACTTAGAAGTTTGGGCAGGCCGATTTACGGCTTTCTTT.

DNA for the CDR3: TGCGCCAGCAGCTGGGGACAGGGGGTTGGTGGCTACACCTTC. Protein product: CASSWGQGVGGYTF. This chain joins TRBV5-1 and TRBJ1-2; 11 bases match TRBD1. CDR1 is SGHRS and CDR2 is YFSETQ in the germline V gene. This CDR3 region has 14 residues. With 3 bases clipped from V and 7 bases from J, the junction kept 5 bases outside the gene matches. The full variable domain, its missing parts supplied by reference TRBV5-1 and TRBJ1-2, is KAGVTQTPRYLIKTRGQQVTLSCSPISGHRSVSWYQQTPGQGLQFLFEYFSETQRNKGNFPGRFSGRQFSNSRSEMNVSTLELGDSALYLCASSWGQGVGGYTFGSGTRLTVV.

The CDR3 loop reads CASSWTEQETQYF. CDR3 sequence (DNA): TGTGCCAGCAGCTGGACCGAACAAGAGACCCAGTACTTC. This chain links TRBV2 with TRBJ2-5; D is unclear. In germline, CDR1 is SNHLY, CDR2 FYNNEI. The CDR3 length is 13 residues. Trimming stripped 6 bases from V and 2 bases from J, with 10 bases between.

This clone turned up a few times. The chain uses TRBV6-5 and TRBJ2-3, with unresolved D. Germline CDR1 is MNHEY and CDR2 is SVGAGI. CDR3 length equals 16 residues. Trimming removed 0 bases at V and 2 bases at J, with 12 bases between. The DNA for the CDR3 is TGTGCCAGCAGTTACTCGACGAGACTGTCCACAGATACGCAGTATTTT. This translates into CASSYSTRLSTDTQYF.

This chain connects TRBV6-6 to TRBJ2-7; 7 nucleotides match TRBD1. Trimming removed 6 bases from V and 0 bases from J; junction bases left unmatched: 5. The CDR3 loop spans 14 amino acids. CDR1 is MNHNY and CDR2 is SVGAGI in the germline V gene (reference sequence). The CDR3 DNA follows: TGTGCCAGCAGAACAGGGGTGGGCTCCTACGAGCAGTACTTC. Translation: CASRTGVGSYEQYF.

Note on this clone: At the DNA level, this CDR3 is encoded by other sequences in the same sample as well. V is TRBV13 and J is TRBJ2-1; 10 nucleotides line up with TRBD2. Germline V gene sequence: CDR1 PRHDT, CDR2 FYEKMQ (reference sequence). Trimming removed 4 bases from V and 6 bases from J; junction bases left unmatched: 6. CDR3 size: 15 residues. Here the CDR3 reads CASSSTGLAFNEQFF. CDR3 in DNA: TGTGCCAGCAGCTCCACGGGACTAGCGTTCAATGAGCAGTTCTTC.